These 31 T cell receptor beta chains originate from one sample sequenced in a study of T cell repertoires in cytomegalovirus infection. No antigen has been identified for these receptors. TCRdb re-analysed the reads in MiXCR, keeping a single row per CDR3 protein. The repertoire holds 450,000 to 550,000 distinct CDR3 sequences, more than 40% seen once, with about two fifths in the top ten. The sequenced sample was cultured PBMCs, obtained from culture after CMV antigen stimulation. These receptors came from a human donor in good health (CMV status not recorded). Some clones in this sample may be carry-over from other donors' samples.

This clonotype appeared many times. The chain carries TRBV7-2 and TRBJ1-6, with TRBD1 identical over 9 bases. The CDR3 totals 15 residues. V gave up 0 bases and J gave up 10 bases; unmatched junction bases: 4. Germline V gene lookup returns CDR1 SGHTA and CDR2 FQGNSA. This chain's CDR3 is CASSLAPGQGSPLHF. CDR3 coding DNA: TGTGCCAGCAGCTTAGCCCCGGGACAGGGATCACCCCTCCACTTT.

This clonotype was recorded a few times. The chain uses TRBV5-1 and TRBJ2-7; 13 bases align to TRBD2. Germline CDR1 and CDR2: SGHRS and YFSETQ. The CDR3 covers 15 residues. The V segment lost 4 bases and the J segment 2 bases; nucleotides outside the gene matches: 3. The CDR3 DNA reads TGCGCCAGCAGCCCGGGACTAGCGGGACCCTACGAGCAGTACTTC. Its translation: CASSPGLAGPYEQYF.

The chain uses TRBV6-1 and TRBJ1-6; no reliable D call. Trimming pared 4 bases from V and 0 bases from J, leaving 10 bases between. The CDR3 has 16 amino acids. CDR1 and CDR2 from the germline V gene are MNHNS and SASEGT. The CDR3 here is CASSGERSSYNSPLHF. DNA for the CDR3: TGTGCCAGCAGTGGGGAAAGGAGCTCCTATAATTCACCCCTCCACTTT.

This clonotype was picked up one time. As DNA, the CDR3 is TGTGCCAGCAGCCCCCCCGAGAACACTGAAGCTTTCTTT. Protein product: CASSPPENTEAFF. The rearrangement joins TRBV3-1 to TRBJ1-1, with no clear D. Germline CDR1 and CDR2: LGHDT and YNNKEL (reference sequence). The CDR3 has 13 residues. Trimming removed 4 bases from V and 1 base from J, with 7 bases in between.

A note on this clonotype: It may be a read error: a sequence one base away is much more abundant. Likely a read error: the CDR3 ends without its conserved phenylalanine or tryptophan. The chain recombines TRBV7-2 with TRBJ1-3; tentatively, D is TRBD1 (5 bases). The V gene lost 1 base and the J gene lost 4 bases, with 8 bases spanning the gap. Germline CDR1 is SGHTA and CDR2 is FQGNSA. The CDR3 runs 14 residues. The CDR3 nucleotides are TGTGCCAGCAGCTTAGGTGGGGCGGGAAACACCATATATATT. It specifies CASSLGGAGNTIYI.

The V call is TRBV11-2, the J call TRBJ2-1; possible D gene TRBD2, 6 bases. Trimming removed 2 bases from V and 8 bases from J, with 10 bases in between. In germline, CDR1 is SGHAT, CDR2 FQNNGV. This CDR3 has 13 residues. The CDR3 DNA is TGTGCCAGCAGCTTACGGGGGATTGATGAGCAGTTCTTC. Encoded protein: CASSLRGIDEQFF. The full variable domain, with the rest looked up from reference TRBV11-2 and TRBJ2-1, is EAGVAQSPRYKIIEKRQSVAFWCNPISGHATLYWYQQILGQGPKLLIQFQNNGVVDDSQLPKDRFSAERLKGVDSTLKIQPAKLEDSAVYLCASSLRGIDEQFFGPGTRLTVL.

The chain recombines TRBV7-6 with TRBJ2-2; TRBD2 agrees at 8 bases. The V gene's germline CDR1 is SGHVS and CDR2 FNYEAQ. This CDR3 comprises 16 residues. Unmatched junction bases numbered 5, after V lost 2 bases and J lost 3 bases. The CDR3 bases are TGTGCCAGCAGCTTACGGGGGGGCTTGGACACCGGGGAGCTGTTTTTT. It encodes CASSLRGGLDTGELFF.

V gene TRBV5-4 combines with J gene TRBJ1-3; maybe TRBD1 (5 bases). V was trimmed by 8 bases and J by 0 bases, leaving 15 bases between them. The germline V gene has CDR1 SGHNT and CDR2 YYREEE (reference sequence). The CDR3 length is 15 residues. The chain's CDR3 is CARETRDLSGNTIYF. As DNA, the CDR3 is TGTGCCAGGGAAACCAGGGACCTCTCTGGAAACACCATATATTTT. Drawing the rest from reference TRBV5-4 and TRBJ1-3, the complete variable domain is ETGVTQSPTHLIKTRGQQVTLRCSSQSGHNTVSWYQQALGQGPQFIFQYYREEENGRGNFPPRFSGLQFPNYSSELNVNALELDDSALYLCARETRDLSGNTIYFGEGSWLTVV.

The V call is TRBV15, the J call TRBJ2-3; perhaps TRBD1 as D (6 bases). The CDR3 totals 19 residues. Per the germline V gene, CDR1 is LNHNV and CDR2 is YYDKDF (reference sequence). The V end was cut by 0 bases, the J end by 2 bases, with 21 bases between. CDR3: CATSRDAPLGQGHTDTQYF. CDR3 coding DNA: TGTGCCACCAGCAGAGATGCCCCCCTCGGGCAGGGGCACACAGATACGCAGTATTTT.

This clonotype turned up a few times. The chain recombines TRBV12-3 or TRBV12-4 with TRBJ2-2; 9 bases agree with TRBD1. This CDR3 has 16 residues. V was pared by 6 bases and J by 2 bases, with 7 bases of the junction left unmatched. The CDR3 region is CASRPNRGPNTGELFF. The CDR3 region has the DNA TGTGCCAGCAGACCGAACAGGGGGCCAAACACCGGGGAGCTGTTTTTT.

This chain uses TRBV28 with TRBJ2-7; TRBD2 aligns across 7 bases. This CDR3 spans 17 amino acids. The V and J ends lost 6 bases and 2 bases, in that order; junction bases with no gene match: 16. CDR1 is MDHEN and CDR2 is SYDVKM in the germline V gene. CDR3 bases: TGTGCCAGCAGCTGGCGGGCGGGGGAGCCCGTTCCCTACGAGCAGTACTTC. Residues: CASSWRAGEPVPYEQYF. Together with reference TRBV28 and TRBJ2-7, the CDR3 gives the full variable domain: DVKVTQSSRYLVKRTGEKVFLECVQDMDHENMFWYRQDPGLGLRLIYFSYDVKMKEKGDIPEGYSVSREKKERFSLILESASTNQTSMYLCASSWRAGEPVPYEQYFGPGTRLTVT.

The rearrangement links TRBV6-6 to TRBJ1-5, with D unclear. Deletions cut 6 bases from V and 3 bases from J, with 12 bases between. The CDR3 sequence is 14 residues long. Germline-derived CDR1 and CDR2 are MNHNY and SVGAGI (reference sequence). DNA for the CDR3: TGTGCCAGCAGCCCTGGACTGCCCAATCAGCCCCAGCATTTT. Amino acids: CASSPGLPNQPQHF.

This clonotype was picked up many times. The chain recombines TRBV7-2 with TRBJ2-2; D perhaps matches TRBD1 (6 bases). The CDR3 covers 16 residues. V was clipped by 5 bases and J by 3 bases, with 16 bases between them. The germline gives CDR1 SGHTA, CDR2 FQGNSA. CDR3 DNA: TGTGCCAGCAGCCCGCCTGGGGGCAGGTACACCGGGGAGCTGTTTTTT. Protein product: CASSPPGGRYTGELFF.

In its sample, this clonotype was seen many times. The rearrangement links TRBV7-2 to TRBJ2-4; D possibly corresponds to TRBD2 (7 bases). This CDR3 spans 16 amino acids. Germline V CDR1 and CDR2: SGHTA, FQGNSA. V shed 4 bases and J shed 3 bases, with 16 bases lying between them. DNA for the CDR3: TGTGCCAGCAGCTCGGGGGGCTTTGGGGGCAAAAACATTCAGTACTTC. This gives the protein CASSSGGFGGKNIQYF.

In its sample, this clonotype was seen a few times. The DNA of the CDR3 is TGTGCCAGCAGTTCCCCCCTAGCGGGTGCCCTTCAAGAGACCCAGTACTTC. Protein product: CASSSPLAGALQETQYF. This chain uses TRBV6-2 or TRBV6-3 with TRBJ2-5; the match to TRBD2 covers 8 bases. Looked up from germline, CDR1 is MNHEY and CDR2 is SVGEGT. The CDR3 has 17 residues. The V and J ends lost 4 bases and 2 bases, in that order; junction bases with no gene match: 12.

The chain has TRBV20-1 and TRBJ2-3; TRBD2 might be the D (6 bases). V was clipped by 6 bases and J by 4 bases, with 26 bases between them. The CDR3 runs 17 residues. Germline lookup yields CDR1 DFQATT and CDR2 SNEGSKA (reference sequence). CDR3 DNA sequence: TGCAGTGCCCCTCCGGGCGGGTGGAGAGCGGGTCCAGATACGCAGTATTTT. Translated, it gives CSAPPGGWRAGPDTQYF.

The chain has TRBV20-1 and TRBJ1-2; D is perhaps TRBD1 (6 bases). V lost 8 bases to trimming and J lost 7 bases, with 20 bases between them. CDR1 and CDR2 (germline): DFQATT, SNEGSKA (reference sequence). CDR3 size: 13 residues. The CDR3 sequence is CSLPGAGDGGYTF. The CDR3 DNA sequence: TGCAGTCTCCCCGGGGCAGGGGATGGTGGCTACACCTTC.

A remark on this clonotype: This may come from a read error, since a much larger clone is one base off. V gene TRBV7-2 combines with J gene TRBJ2-1; either TRBD1 or TRBD2 may supply D (6 bases each). The CDR3 length is 15 residues. Germline-derived CDR1 and CDR2 are SGHTA and FQGNSA. DNA of the CDR3: TGTGCCAGCAGCCCGCGACCTAGGGGGGAGAATGAGCAGCTCTTC. Protein product: CASSPRPRGENEQLF. Based on the CDR3 plus reference TRBV7-2 and TRBJ2-1, the full variable domain is GAGVSQSPSNKVTEKGKDVELRCDPISGHTALYWYRQSLGQGLEFLIYFQGNSAPDKSGLPSDRFSAERTGGSVSTLTIQRTQQEDSAVYLCASSPRPRGENEQLFGPGTRLTVL.

This chain links TRBV15 with TRBJ2-3, with 9 positions matching TRBD2. CDR1 is LNHNV, CDR2 YYDKDF, per germline (reference sequence). The CDR3 is 16 residues long. V was pared by 0 bases and J by 6 bases, with 7 bases of the junction left unmatched. The CDR3 bases are TGTGCCACCAGCAGAGAGATGCGGGAGGGCCGGGATACGCAGTATTTT. It encodes CATSREMREGRDTQYF.

This chain uses TRBV6-6 with TRBJ2-5; TRBD1 matches 7 bases. Trimming cost V 6 bases and J 2 bases; bases outside gene matches: 9. Looked up from germline, CDR1 is MNHNY and CDR2 is SVGAGI (reference sequence). The CDR3 runs 15 residues. The CDR3 loop is CASSPGQAWQETQYF. The CDR3 nucleotides read TGTGCCAGCAGCCCCGGACAGGCTTGGCAAGAGACCCAGTACTTC.

This clonotype was seen repeatedly, ten times or more. The chain links TRBV7-2 to TRBJ2-3; possibly TRBD2 for D (5 bases). The CDR3 runs 14 residues. Germline assignment: CDR1 SGHTA and CDR2 FQGNSA. Trimming pared 5 bases from V and 0 bases from J, leaving 9 bases between. CDR3 nucleotide sequence: TGTGCCAGCAGCCCGAGCGGAAGCACAGATACGCAGTATTTT. This gives the protein CASSPSGSTDTQYF.

This clonotype turned up a few times. CDR3 nucleotides: TGTGCCAGCAGCTTGTCCGTCGGAACTAGCACAGATACGCAGTATTTT. It translates to CASSLSVGTSTDTQYF. The chain couples TRBV5-8 to TRBJ2-3; no clear D. The V end was cut by 1 base, the J end by 0 bases, with 12 bases between. Germline lookup yields CDR1 SGHTS and CDR2 YDEGEE. The CDR3 runs 16 residues.

This clonotype was counted a few times. The chain uses TRBV2 and TRBJ1-1; D remains ambiguous. V lost 10 bases to trimming and J lost 2 bases, with 11 bases between them. Germline V lookup: CDR1 SNHLY, CDR2 FYNNEI. CDR3 length: 12 residues. The CDR3 reads CANGRHNTEAFF. CDR3 DNA: TGTGCCAACGGGAGACATAACACTGAAGCTTTCTTT.

The rearrangement joins TRBV4-1 to TRBJ2-2; 15 bases align to TRBD2. Germline V gene lookup returns CDR1 MGHRA and CDR2 YSYEKL. The trim removed 0 bases at V and 4 bases at J, leaving 9 bases unmatched. CDR3 length equals 20 residues. The CDR3: CASSQERGLAGGKGTGELFF. CDR3 DNA: TGCGCCAGCAGCCAAGAGAGGGGACTAGCGGGAGGCAAGGGCACCGGGGAGCTGTTTTTT.

CDR3 region: CASSYEGRGGYTF. DNA for the CDR3: TGTGCCAGCAGCTATGAGGGCCGCGGTGGCTACACCTTC. The chain has TRBV7-2 and TRBJ1-2; D call uncertain. CDR1 and CDR2 (germline): SGHTA, FQGNSA. Trimming removed 4 bases from V and 7 bases from J, with 13 bases in between. The CDR3 extends over 13 amino acids.

This clonotype was detected only a few times. For the CDR3, the DNA is TGTGCCATCAGGGCGCGCGTGGTAGCGGGGGGGCCCGAGCTCATCTTCAATGAGCAGTTCTTC. Translated: CAIRARVVAGGPELIFNEQFF. The rearrangement links TRBV10-3 to TRBJ2-1, with 11 positions matching TRBD2. The V segment lost 6 bases and the J segment 6 bases; nucleotides outside the gene matches: 25. In germline, CDR1 is ENHRY, CDR2 SYGVKD. This CDR3 comprises 21 residues.

This clonotype came up a few times. The gene calls are TRBV6-6 and TRBJ2-3, with D perhaps being TRBD1 or TRBD2 (7 bases each). Trimming took off 10 bases at V and 3 bases at J, with 20 bases between the two ends. CDR1 MNHNY and CDR2 SVGAGI come from the germline V gene (reference sequence). The CDR3 extends over 15 amino acids. CDR3 residues: CATQKGGGRTDTQYF. Here the CDR3 DNA reads TGTGCCACCCAAAAGGGAGGGGGCAGAACAGATACGCAGTATTTT.

This clonotype was counted only a few times. The chain recombines TRBV7-2 with TRBJ1-1, with D hard to call. V was shortened by 7 bases and J by 5 bases, with 14 bases between the two germline ends. Looked up from germline, CDR1 is SGHTA and CDR2 is FQGNSA. The CDR3 contains 13 residues. Here the CDR3 reads CASKYSGRTEAFF. CDR3 DNA: TGTGCCAGCAAATACTCTGGGCGGACTGAAGCTTTCTTT. Variable domain in full (rest from reference TRBV7-2 and TRBJ1-1): GAGVSQSPSNKVTEKGKDVELRCDPISGHTALYWYRQSLGQGLEFLIYFQGNSAPDKSGLPSDRFSAERTGGSVSTLTIQRTQQEDSAVYLCASKYSGRTEAFFGQGTRLTVV.

This chain links TRBV15 with TRBJ2-1, with no clear D. Germline loops: CDR1 LNHNV, CDR2 YYDKDF (reference sequence). Deletions cut 0 bases from V and 6 bases from J, with 12 bases between. The CDR3 is made up of 15 amino acids. The CDR3 bases are TGTGCCACCAGCAGAGAAGGCAGCCTATCCAATGAGCAGTTCTTC. Protein product: CATSREGSLSNEQFF.

The chain employs TRBV5-5 and TRBJ2-7; no clear D gene. The CDR3 is made up of 14 amino acids. Between the trimmed V and J ends, which lost 6 bases and 6 bases, there was a span of 19 bases. CDR1 and CDR2 from the germline V gene are SGHKS and YYEKEE (reference sequence). The CDR3 nucleotides read TGTGCCAGCACCCCTCCGGGTTTTCTAGTCGAGCAGTACTTC. This translates into CASTPPGFLVEQYF.

CDR3 amino acids: CASGRDRGNYEQYF. The CDR3 nucleotides read TGTGCCAGCGGGCGGGACAGGGGTAACTACGAGCAGTACTTC. The V gene is TRBV6-6, the J gene TRBJ2-7, with 10 bases matching TRBD1. Germline V lookup: CDR1 MNHNY, CDR2 SVGAGI (reference sequence). The CDR3 has 14 amino acids. The V and J ends lost 8 bases and 3 bases, in that order; junction bases with no gene match: 7.